This T cell receptor beta chain was obtained from a study of beta chain features in type 1 diabetes. Study findings and constraints: Researchers report that Type 1 diabetes patients had moderately but significantly shorter TCRB CDR3s across all four CD4+ subsets. An over-representation of cells with high TCR expression could result from cDNA sequencing.

This clone showed up just a few times. The antigen remains undetermined. The isolated RNA, all of it, was reverse transcribed, so expressed TCRB transcripts were what got sequenced. This table comes from immunoSEQ multiplex PCR, and its TCRdb copy is limited to in-frame clones, with some not included. The data show 160,000 or so clones, around 8.6% seen once. Germline CDR1 SGHRS, CDR2 YFSETQ. This CDR3 contains 13 residues. V lost 2 bases to trimming and J lost 5 bases, with 8 bases between them. The sequenced material came from central memory CD4+ T cells from blood. The chain joins TRBV5-1 to TRBJ2-1; no definite D call. The receptor was derived from a woman aged 18-29 years with type 1 diabetes. Here the CDR3 DNA reads TGCGCCAGCAGCTTAGACACCCACAATGAGCAGTTCTTC. Protein sequence: CASSLDTHNEQFF.